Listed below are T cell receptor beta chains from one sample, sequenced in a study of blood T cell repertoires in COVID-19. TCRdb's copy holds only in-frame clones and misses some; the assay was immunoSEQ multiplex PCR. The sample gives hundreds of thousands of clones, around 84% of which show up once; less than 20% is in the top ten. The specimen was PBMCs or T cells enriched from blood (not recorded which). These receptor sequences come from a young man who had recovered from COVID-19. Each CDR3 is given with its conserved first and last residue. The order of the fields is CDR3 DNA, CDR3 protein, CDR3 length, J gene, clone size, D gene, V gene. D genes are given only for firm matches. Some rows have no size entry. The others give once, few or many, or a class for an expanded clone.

TGCGCCAGCAGCGACGGACAGGGGGCCAACGTCCTGACTTTC,CASSDGQGANVLTF,14,TRBJ2-6,NA,NA,TRBV4-1
TGTGCCAGCAGCGTGATGCCACGGAACACCATATATTTT,CASSVMPRNTIYF,13,TRBJ1-3,NA,NA,TRBV7-9
TGTGCCAGCAGCCTACGGGGACAGGGGGCGAGGGAGACCCAGTACTTC,CASSLRGQGARETQYF,16,TRBJ2-5,NA,TRBD1,TRBV7-8
TGTGCCAGCAGCCCAGCCGGGACAGGGTGGGGTGGCTACACCTTC,CASSPAGTGWGGYTF,15,TRBJ1-2,NA,TRBD1,TRBV7-9
TGTGCCAGCAGTTTGAGGGGGACGGCGGGAGAAGATACGCAGTATTTT,CASSLRGTAGEDTQYF,16,TRBJ2-3,NA,NA,TRBV6-5
TGCGCCAGCAGCCAAGGGACTTTTCCTAACTATGGCTACACCTTC,CASSQGTFPNYGYTF,15,TRBJ1-2,few,NA,TRBV4-1
TGTGCCAGCAGTGAAGTTATAGGCGGAGCCTTCCAAGAGACCCAGTACTTC,CASSEVIGGAFQETQYF,17,TRBJ2-5,NA,NA,TRBV6-1
TGTGCTAGCAGCCCTCCGCAGGGACTGAACACCGGGGAGCTGTTTTTT,CASSPPQGLNTGELFF,16,TRBJ2-2,NA,NA,TRBV7-7
TGCGCCAGCAGCCAACCGGGACAGAGAAGCAATCAGCCCCAGCATTTT,CASSQPGQRSNQPQHF,16,TRBJ1-5,few,TRBD1,TRBV4-1
TGCGCCAGCAGCTCGGCCCGGACAGATCAAAACATTCAGTACTTC,CASSSARTDQNIQYF,15,TRBJ2-4,NA,NA,TRBV5-1
TGCGCCAGCAGCTTAACTGGGACTAGCGGGAACACAGATACGCAGTATTTT,CASSLTGTSGNTDTQYF,17,TRBJ2-3,NA,TRBD2,TRBV5-1
TGTGCCAGCAGTTACCCGCCCTCCGGTCAGGAACTGTTTTTT,CASSYPPSGQELFF,14,TRBJ1-4,NA,NA,TRBV6-2/TRBV6-3
TGTGCCAGCAGTGGGACAGGGGGACCGAACACTGAAGCTTTCTTT,CASSGTGGPNTEAFF,15,TRBJ1-1,NA,TRBD1,TRBV25-1
TGTGCCAGCACCCCGGGGGAAAGCTCCTACAATGAGCAGTTCTTC,CASTPGESSYNEQFF,15,TRBJ2-1,NA,NA,TRBV6-5
TGTGCCAGCAGTTTAGCGGGGGAAAGTCAGCCCCAGCATTTT,CASSLAGESQPQHF,14,TRBJ1-5,once,NA,TRBV27
TGCGCCAGCAGAGGACCCGACAGGGAGAATTCGACTAATGAAAAACTGTTTTTT,CASRGPDRENSTNEKLFF,18,TRBJ1-4,NA,TRBD1,TRBV10-1
TGCAGTGCTAGTACCCGACAGGAAATCGCCTATGGCTACACCTTC,CSASTRQEIAYGYTF,15,TRBJ1-2,NA,NA,TRBV20-1
TGTGCCAGCAGCCCGCAGGCTTACCTATGGTGGTACACCTTC,CASSPQAYLWWYTF,14,TRBJ1-2,once,NA,TRBV7-9
TGTGCCAGCGGGCTAGCGGGGGAACGGGGTGAGCAGTTCTTC,CASGLAGERGEQFF,14,TRBJ2-1,NA,TRBD2,TRBV2